These 31 T cell receptor beta chains were all obtained from the same sample, sequenced in a study of shared clonotypes between healthy human individuals. Generated by immunoSEQ multiplex PCR, the TCRdb table keeps only in-frame clones and is missing some. Of some 2,000,000 clones listed, 95% are singletons. Material: naive CD4+ T cells sorted from blood. Subset in this sample: CD45RA+ positively selected. The receptors derive from a man younger than 35 in good health.

The V call is TRBV27, the J call TRBJ1-2, with a tentative D call TRBD1 (6 bases). The germline V gene encodes CDR1 MNHEY and CDR2 SMNVEV (reference sequence). This CDR3 is 15 amino acids long. Trimming removed 4 bases at V and 0 bases at J, with 12 bases between. CDR3 amino acids: CASSSSRQANYGYTF. CDR3 DNA sequence: TGTGCCAGCAGTTCGTCTAGACAGGCTAACTATGGCTACACCTTC.

To note about this clone: The same CDR3 is also encoded by other DNA sequences in this sample. This chain connects TRBV6-5 to TRBJ2-7; no clear D gene. This CDR3 has 16 amino acids. Germline V gene sequence: CDR1 MNHEY, CDR2 SVGAGI. V lost 0 bases to trimming and J lost 0 bases, with 12 bases between them. CDR3 sequence (DNA): TGTGCCAGCAGTTACTCGGGCGGCCCGAGCTCCTACGAGCAGTACTTC. Amino acids: CASSYSGGPSSYEQYF.

V usage is TRBV5-1 and J usage is TRBJ2-7, with TRBD2 matching 7 bases. In germline, CDR1 is SGHRS, CDR2 YFSETQ. The J segment lost 0 bases and the V segment lost 7 bases, leaving 7 bases of the junction unmatched. The CDR3 is made up of 14 amino acids. The CDR3 nucleotides read TGCGCCAGCCGGGGGGACCTTAGCTCCTACGAGCAGTACTTC. Protein sequence: CASRGDLSSYEQYF.

This rearrangement joins TRBV19 to TRBJ1-1, with 8 bases identical to TRBD1. Per germline, CDR1 LNHDA and CDR2 SQIVND (reference sequence). The V gene end was trimmed by 4 bases and the J gene end by 0 bases; junction bases not matched to a gene: 31. CDR3 size: 24 residues. CDR3 sequence: CASSRTAFPGQVLPAASMNTEAFF. Written as DNA, the CDR3 is TGTGCCAGTAGTAGGACCGCCTTTCCGGGACAGGTGCTCCCGGCGGCATCAATGAACACTGAAGCTTTCTTT.

This chain connects TRBV4-1 to TRBJ2-1; 7 bases line up with TRBD2. J gave up 5 bases and V 0 bases, and 13 bases lay outside the gene matches. Germline lookup yields CDR1 MGHRA and CDR2 YSYEKL. The CDR3 consists of 18 residues. The CDR3: CASSQDREASGVNNEQFF. CDR3 nucleotides: TGCGCCAGCAGCCAAGATAGGGAGGCTAGCGGAGTAAACAATGAGCAGTTCTTC.

The J gene is TRBJ1-4, the V gene TRBV9; 7 bases are a match to TRBD1. The CDR3 length is 15 residues. V dropped 5 bases and J dropped 5; count of bases not matched to a gene: 9. The germline V gene encodes CDR1 SGDLS and CDR2 YYNGEE. The CDR3 DNA reads as TGTGCCAGCAGTCGGGACAGCGGACTCAATGAAAAACTGTTTTTT. Translation gives CASSRDSGLNEKLFF.

This sequence joins TRBV13 and TRBJ2-7, with D perhaps matching TRBD1 (6 bases). Germline CDR1 is PRHDT and CDR2 is FYEKMQ (reference sequence). Trimming cost V 5 bases and J 1 base, with 15 bases left between them. The CDR3 is 15 amino acids. CDR3 in DNA: TGTGCCAGCAGCATGCGGAGACAGGATTCCTACGAGCAGTACTTC. Its translation: CASSMRRQDSYEQYF.

The V and J genes are TRBV10-1 and TRBJ2-7, with D possibly being TRBD1 or TRBD2 (5 bases each). CDR3 length: 13 amino acids. In germline, CDR1 is WNHNN, CDR2 SYGVQD (reference sequence). V gave up 8 bases and J gave up 3 bases, with 14 bases separating them. CDR3 in amino acids: CASGGLVHYEQYF. CDR3 nucleotides: TGCGCCAGCGGGGGTCTCGTCCACTACGAGCAGTACTTC.

In the case of this clone: Other DNA sequences within the sample encode an identical CDR3. The chain combines TRBV6-6 with TRBJ2-7; the D gene could be TRBD1 or TRBD2 (5 bases each). Germline CDR1 MNHNY, CDR2 SVGAGI (reference sequence). CDR3 size: 14 residues. The V and J ends lost 4 bases and 3 bases respectively, with 13 bases between them. The DNA of the CDR3 is TGTGCCAGCAGTTCCCCGGGACGGATCTACGAGCAGTACTTC. Translated: CASSSPGRIYEQYF.

The chain combines TRBV18 with TRBJ2-7, with a possible D match to TRBD1 (6 bases). The CDR3 contains 13 residues. V was shortened by 3 bases and J by 4 bases, with 10 bases between the two germline ends. Germline lookup yields CDR1 KGHSH and CDR2 LQKENI. The CDR3 DNA reads TGTGCCAGCTCACCTTACAGGGCTTACGAGCAGTACTTC. Translated: CASSPYRAYEQYF.

The rearrangement links TRBV12-5 to TRBJ1-5; 8 bases match TRBD1. The CDR3 runs 14 residues. V trimming: 5 bases; J trimming: 4 bases; junction bases outside the gene matches: 4. The germline V gene encodes CDR1 LGHNT and CDR2 FRNRAP. CDR3 sequence: CASGLTGGNQPQHF. In nucleotides, the CDR3 is TGTGCTAGTGGTCTAACAGGGGGTAATCAGCCCCAGCATTTT.

The gene calls are TRBV7-6 and TRBJ2-2; 12 positions match TRBD1. The germline V gene encodes CDR1 SGHVS and CDR2 FNYEAQ. The CDR3 loop spans 15 amino acids. The trim removed 5 bases at V and 4 bases at J, leaving 2 bases unmatched. The CDR3 spells CASSEGQGATGELFF. The DNA for the CDR3 is TGTGCCAGCAGCGAGGGACAGGGGGCCACCGGGGAGCTGTTTTTT.

The V and J genes are TRBV28 and TRBJ2-7; 10 nucleotides agree with TRBD1. Trimming at V came to 4 bases and at J to 2 bases, leaving 8 bases not matched to a gene. The germline V gene has CDR1 MDHEN and CDR2 SYDVKM. The CDR3 consists of 16 residues. DNA for the CDR3: TGTGCCAGCAGTTATCCAGGGACAGGGGTCCCCTACGAGCAGTACTTC. Residues: CASSYPGTGVPYEQYF. The whole variable domain, filled in from reference TRBV28 and TRBJ2-7, reads DVKVTQSSRYLVKRTGEKVFLECVQDMDHENMFWYRQDPGLGLRLIYFSYDVKMKEKGDIPEGYSVSREKKERFSLILESASTNQTSMYLCASSYPGTGVPYEQYFGPGTRLTVT.

The chain recombines TRBV6-5 with TRBJ2-7, with 8 bases lining up with TRBD1. This CDR3 is 15 amino acids long. Germline CDR1 is MNHEY and CDR2 is SVGAGI. V shed 6 bases, J shed 1 base, and the junction held 8 bases outside the gene matches. The CDR3 protein is CASRQPGQASYEQYF. CDR3 nucleotide sequence: TGTGCCAGCAGACAACCGGGACAGGCATCCTACGAGCAGTACTTC.

The chain is built from TRBV6-5 and TRBJ2-7, with D possibly being TRBD1 or TRBD2 (5 bases each). Deletions cut 6 bases from V and 2 bases from J, with 17 bases between. Germline loops: CDR1 MNHEY, CDR2 SVGAGI. This CDR3 is built from 15 residues. CDR3 amino acids: CASSYTSRGPYEQYF. The CDR3 coding sequence is TGTGCCAGCAGCTACACATCTCGGGGACCCTACGAGCAGTACTTC.

The chain recombines TRBV5-1 with TRBJ2-2; D is ambiguous. Germline V gene sequence: CDR1 SGHRS, CDR2 YFSETQ. This CDR3 region has 15 residues. V lost 1 base and J 4 bases, leaving 11 bases between the germline ends. CDR3 region: CASSLFDRATGELFF. The DNA of the CDR3 is TGCGCCAGCAGCTTGTTTGACCGGGCCACCGGGGAGCTGTTTTTT. Together with reference TRBV5-1 and TRBJ2-2, the CDR3 gives the full variable domain: KAGVTQTPRYLIKTRGQQVTLSCSPISGHRSVSWYQQTPGQGLQFLFEYFSETQRNKGNFPGRFSGRQFSNSRSEMNVSTLELGDSALYLCASSLFDRATGELFFGEGSRLTVL.

A single count supports this clone. The chain combines TRBV20-1 with TRBJ2-3; no firm D call. The germline V and J ends were trimmed by 6 bases and 7 bases, with 11 bases remaining between them. The CDR3 is 11 amino acids. In germline, CDR1 is DFQATT, CDR2 SNEGSKA (reference sequence). The CDR3 reads CSAPSANTQYF. The CDR3, as DNA: TGCAGTGCCCCCTCGGCAAATACGCAGTATTTT.

As to this clone: This may be a read error: a much more frequent sequence differs by one nucleotide. The chain employs TRBV30 and TRBJ1-1, with a possible D match to TRBD1 (6 bases). CDR3 length equals 14 residues. In germline, CDR1 is GTSNPN, CDR2 SVGIG (reference sequence). The CDR3: CAWGVQGGFAEAFF. For the CDR3, the DNA is TGTGCCTGGGGTGTACAGGGCGGGTTCGCTGAAGCTTTCTTT.

This clone has just one count. This rearrangement joins TRBV6-5 to TRBJ2-7; a weak D match, TRBD1 (8 bases). Per the germline V gene, CDR1 is MNHEY and CDR2 is SVGAGI. V was shortened by 0 bases and J by 3 bases, with 15 bases between the two germline ends. This CDR3 has 16 residues. The CDR3 sequence: CASSYSTGGGIYEQYF. For the CDR3, the DNA is TGTGCCAGCAGTTACTCAACAGGGGGAGGGATCTACGAGCAGTACTTC.

The chain combines TRBV19 with TRBJ2-2; tentatively, D is TRBD2 (5 bases). This CDR3 comprises 13 residues. The V end lost 11 bases, the J end lost 0 bases, and 10 bases lay between the germline ends. Germline CDR1 and CDR2: LNHDA and SQIVND (reference sequence). CDR3 bases: TGTGCCGGCGGGTCGCCGAACACCGGGGAGCTGTTTTTT. It encodes CAGGSPNTGELFF.

This chain connects TRBV2 to TRBJ1-2; perhaps TRBD1 as D (5 bases). The CDR3 consists of 15 residues. Trimming cost V 7 bases and J 6 bases, with 21 bases left between them. CDR1 and CDR2 (germline): SNHLY, FYNNEI. CDR3 nucleotide sequence: TGTGCCAGCAATGGCCCAGGGCTAAAGGATCATGGCTACACCTTC. Its translation is CASNGPGLKDHGYTF. Combining the CDR3 with reference TRBV2 and TRBJ1-2 gives the whole variable domain EPEVTQTPSHQVTQMGQEVILRCVPISNHLYFYWYRQILGQKVEFLVSFYNNEISEKSEIFDDQFSVERPDGSNFTLKIRSTKLEDSAMYFCASNGPGLKDHGYTFGSGTRLTVV.

As for this clone: Different DNA sequences within this sample yield the same CDR3. This chain connects TRBV5-1 to TRBJ1-1; TRBD1 might be the D (5 bases). This CDR3 has 15 amino acids. V was clipped by 0 bases and J by 0 bases, with 9 bases between them. Germline assignment: CDR1 SGHRS and CDR2 YFSETQ. CDR3 residues: CASSLERGMNTEAFF. CDR3 in DNA: TGCGCCAGCAGCTTGGAGCGGGGGATGAACACTGAAGCTTTCTTT. Together with reference TRBV5-1 and TRBJ1-1, the CDR3 gives the full variable domain: KAGVTQTPRYLIKTRGQQVTLSCSPISGHRSVSWYQQTPGQGLQFLFEYFSETQRNKGNFPGRFSGRQFSNSRSEMNVSTLELGDSALYLCASSLERGMNTEAFFGQGTRLTVV.

Remarks on this clone: In the same sample, other DNA sequences code for this CDR3. V gene TRBV7-2 combines with J gene TRBJ1-2; D unresolved. Per germline, CDR1 SGHTA and CDR2 FQGNSA. Trimming cost V 4 bases and J 2 bases, with 2 bases left between them. This CDR3 contains 11 residues. The CDR3 coding sequence is TGTGCCAGCAGCTCCAACTATGGCTACACCTTC. The encoded protein is CASSSNYGYTF.

This clone was detected only a few times. Different DNA sequences within this sample yield the same CDR3. V is TRBV5-1 and J is TRBJ2-7, with 9 bases that match TRBD1. The length of the CDR3 is 14 residues. Germline V gene lookup returns CDR1 SGHRS and CDR2 YFSETQ. V dropped 4 bases and J dropped 2; count of bases not matched to a gene: 4. CDR3 region: CASSPGTGTYEQYF. The CDR3 coding sequence is TGCGCCAGCAGCCCCGGGACAGGGACCTACGAGCAGTACTTC.

This clone was seen a few times. The chain carries TRBV19 and TRBJ1-5; weak D call: TRBD1 (6 bases). V lost 3 bases and J 3 bases, leaving 12 bases between the germline ends. The V gene's germline CDR1 is LNHDA and CDR2 SQIVND (reference sequence). This CDR3 is 15 amino acids long. The CDR3 spells CASSIRGAINQPQHF. For the CDR3, the DNA is TGTGCCAGTAGTATTCGGGGGGCCATCAATCAGCCCCAGCATTTT.

V is TRBV4-1 and J is TRBJ1-5; D not resolved. The germline CDR1 and CDR2 sequences are MGHRA and YSYEKL. The CDR3 is 15 amino acids. V dropped 5 bases and J dropped 0 bases, with 11 bases sitting between them. CDR3 residues: CASSSRKSSNQPQHF. CDR3 DNA sequence: TGCGCCAGCAGCTCACGGAAGTCTAGCAATCAGCCCCAGCATTTT.

V is TRBV9 and J is TRBJ2-2; 8 nucleotides line up with TRBD1. Trimming took 2 bases from V and 7 from J; bases not matched to a gene: 4. The CDR3 runs 14 residues. CDR1 is SGDLS, CDR2 YYNGEE, per germline. The CDR3 loop is CASSVQGASGELFF. CDR3 nucleotide sequence: TGTGCCAGCAGCGTTCAGGGGGCCAGCGGGGAGCTGTTTTTT.

The J gene is TRBJ2-7, the V gene TRBV6-5; 8 nucleotides agree with TRBD1. The CDR3 totals 12 residues. Germline V gene data show CDR1 as MNHEY and CDR2 as SVGAGI. With 6 bases clipped from V and 6 bases from J, the junction kept 4 bases outside the gene matches. The CDR3 DNA is TGTGCCAGCAGCCGGACAGGGCTCGAGCAGTACTTC. Translated, it gives CASSRTGLEQYF.

The genes are TRBV28 and TRBJ2-1, with D perhaps matching TRBD1 or TRBD2 (5 bases each). CDR1 is MDHEN, CDR2 SYDVKM, per germline. V lost 6 bases and J lost 10, with 7 bases in between. The CDR3 extends over 10 amino acids. The CDR3 spells CASRRGEQFF. The DNA of the CDR3 is TGTGCCAGCAGGAGGGGCGAGCAGTTCTTC.

A remark on this clone: Other nucleotide sequences in the sample specify the same CDR3. The chain joins TRBV5-4 to TRBJ2-2, with unresolved D. This CDR3 is built from 14 residues. CDR1 is SGHNT, CDR2 YYREEE, per germline (reference sequence). V shed 2 bases and J shed 5 bases, with 10 bases lying between them. The CDR3 bases are TGTGCCAGCAGCTTTGGCGGAAATACCGGGGAGCTGTTTTTT. Its protein is CASSFGGNTGELFF.

The chain couples TRBV11-1 to TRBJ1-5, with D possibly being TRBD1 (5 bases). The germline V gene encodes CDR1 SGHAT and CDR2 FQDESV (reference sequence). The V and J ends lost 5 bases and 7 bases respectively, with 15 bases between them. The CDR3 is 14 amino acids. The CDR3 loop reads CASSGGGLGQPQHF. In DNA, the CDR3 is TGTGCCAGCAGCGGGGGAGGTTTGGGGCAGCCCCAGCATTTT. Full variable domain (rest looked up from reference TRBV11-1 and TRBJ1-5): EAEVAQSPRYKITEKSQAVAFWCDPISGHATLYWYRQILGQGPELLVQFQDESVVDDSQLPKDRFSAERLKGVDSTLKIQPAELGDSAMYLCASSGGGLGQPQHFGDGTRLSIL.